Sequencing of this TCR beta chain was carried out in a study of neurological immune-mediated disorders. TCRdb processed the 5' RACE reads anew with MiXCR; each CDR3 protein has one entry. The sample includes around 90,000 distinct CDR3 sequences, over 10% of them seen just once. On this clonotype: What it binds is unknown.

The study, taken as a whole, reports: Multiple sclerosis patients had less TCR clonal expansion than even healthy controls, unlike HTLV-1-associated myelopathy.

This sample's time point: longitudinal time-point 2. CDR3 length equals 13 residues. Germline assignment: CDR1 DFQATT and CDR2 SNEGSKA (reference sequence). V lost 6 bases, J lost 6 bases, and 7 bases stayed unmatched. J is TRBJ2-1 and V is TRBV20-1, with 8 bases matching TRBD2. Material for sequencing was PBMCs. This receptor was identified in a female donor with HTLV-1-associated myelopathy (HAM/TSP). In DNA, the CDR3 is TGCAGTGCGCCGGGACTAGGGGGCAATGAGCAGTTCTTC. The encoded protein is CSAPGLGGNEQFF.